A selection of T cell receptor beta chains follows, all from one sample in a study of glioma-infiltrating T cells after dendritic cell vaccination. Some clones are missing from TCRdb's copy, which holds only in-frame ones; the method was immunoSEQ multiplex PCR. The sample holds roughly 83,000 clones, 85% to 90% seen once. The sample here was blood, taken before dendritic cell vaccination. The receptors originated from a human donor with glioblastoma. Both conserved end residues are part of each CDR3. D genes are given only for firm matches. Where a row states a size, it is once, few, many or the class of an expanded clone; other rows omit it.

CDR3 length: 15; J gene: TRBJ2-2; clone size: NA; D gene: NA; V gene: TRBV27; CDR3 protein: CASSSWTANTGELFF; CDR3 DNA: TGTGCCAGCAGTTCGTGGACAGCGAACACCGGGGAGCTGTTTTTT
CDR3 length: 17; J gene: TRBJ1-2; clone size: NA; D gene: TRBD1; V gene: TRBV5-6; CDR3 protein: CASSLAGRGLSGYGYTF; CDR3 DNA: TGTGCCAGCAGCTTGGCGGGCAGGGGGCTTAGTGGCTATGGCTACACCTTC
CDR3 length: 15; J gene: TRBJ2-3; clone size: few; D gene: TRBD2; V gene: TRBV29-1; CDR3 protein: CSVDLLAGDTDTQYF; CDR3 DNA: TGCAGCGTTGATCTTCTAGCGGGAGATACAGATACGCAGTATTTT
CDR3 length: 15; J gene: TRBJ2-1; clone size: NA; D gene: TRBD2; V gene: TRBV4-3; CDR3 protein: CASSQSPSGGDEQFF; CDR3 DNA: TGCGCCAGCAGCCAATCGCCTAGCGGGGGGGATGAGCAGTTCTTC
CDR3 length: 15; J gene: TRBJ2-3; clone size: NA; D gene: TRBD1; V gene: TRBV30; CDR3 protein: CAWGDPGQSTDTQYF; CDR3 DNA: TGTGCCTGGGGAGACCCGGGACAGTCCACAGATACGCAGTATTTT
CDR3 length: 18; J gene: TRBJ2-5; clone size: NA; D gene: TRBD2; V gene: TRBV11-2; CDR3 protein: CASSLALGLAGIVKTQYF; CDR3 DNA: TGTGCCAGCAGCTTAGCCTTGGGGCTAGCGGGTATTGTGAAGACCCAGTACTTC
CDR3 length: 15; J gene: TRBJ2-5; clone size: NA; D gene: TRBD2; V gene: TRBV27; CDR3 protein: CASSWLAGGQETQYF; CDR3 DNA: TGTGCCAGCAGTTGGCTAGCGGGGGGTCAAGAGACCCAGTACTTC
CDR3 length: 14; J gene: TRBJ2-3; clone size: NA; D gene: TRBD1; V gene: TRBV30; CDR3 protein: CAWSGGQGSDTQYF; CDR3 DNA: TGTGCCTGGAGTGGGGGACAGGGCTCAGATACGCAGTATTTT
CDR3 length: 15; J gene: TRBJ2-5; clone size: NA; D gene: NA; V gene: TRBV7-6; CDR3 protein: CASSLAIRSQETQYF; CDR3 DNA: TGTGCCAGCAGCTTAGCTATCCGGTCCCAAGAGACCCAGTACTTC
CDR3 length: 15; J gene: TRBJ1-5; clone size: once; D gene: NA; V gene: TRBV7-2; CDR3 protein: CASSLDRAGRQPQHF; CDR3 DNA: TGTGCCAGCAGCTTGGATCGGGCAGGGAGGCAGCCCCAGCATTTT
CDR3 length: 17; J gene: TRBJ2-2; clone size: NA; D gene: TRBD2; V gene: TRBV9; CDR3 protein: CASSGLAGGVRAGELFF; CDR3 DNA: TGTGCCAGCAGCGGACTAGCGGGGGGGGTCAGAGCCGGGGAGCTGTTTTTT
CDR3 length: 13; J gene: TRBJ2-3; clone size: NA; D gene: TRBD2; V gene: TRBV27; CDR3 protein: CASSPRLADTQYF; CDR3 DNA: TGTGCCAGCAGTCCACGACTAGCGGATACGCAGTATTTT
CDR3 length: 13; J gene: TRBJ2-5; clone size: NA; D gene: TRBD2; V gene: TRBV4-1; CDR3 protein: CASSQPGGETQYF; CDR3 DNA: TGCGCCAGCAGCCAACCGGGAGGAGAGACCCAGTACTTC
CDR3 length: 14; J gene: TRBJ1-2; clone size: NA; D gene: NA; V gene: TRBV19; CDR3 protein: CASSEQKNTYGYTF; CDR3 DNA: TGTGCCAGTAGTGAACAGAAAAACACATATGGCTACACCTTC
CDR3 length: 17; J gene: TRBJ2-7; clone size: NA; D gene: TRBD2; V gene: TRBV28; CDR3 protein: CASKKTSGSTRPYEQYF; CDR3 DNA: TGTGCCAGCAAAAAGACTAGCGGGAGTACTCGCCCCTACGAGCAGTACTTC
CDR3 length: 12; J gene: TRBJ1-3; clone size: NA; D gene: NA; V gene: TRBV2; CDR3 protein: CASTSLGNTIYF; CDR3 DNA: TGTGCCAGCACGTCCCTTGGAAACACCATATATTTT
CDR3 length: 17; J gene: TRBJ2-1; clone size: NA; D gene: TRBD2; V gene: TRBV7-2; CDR3 protein: CASSLETGGASYNEQFF; CDR3 DNA: TGTGCCAGCAGCTTAGAAACCGGGGGGGCTTCCTACAATGAGCAGTTCTTC
CDR3 length: 14; J gene: TRBJ2-5; clone size: NA; D gene: TRBD1; V gene: TRBV30; CDR3 protein: CATSWDSIGETQYF; CDR3 DNA: TGTGCTACCTCCTGGGACAGTATAGGAGAGACCCAGTACTTC
CDR3 length: 16; J gene: TRBJ1-1; clone size: once; D gene: NA; V gene: TRBV2; CDR3 protein: CASSPLQGPGGTEAFF; CDR3 DNA: TGTGCCAGCAGTCCGCTACAGGGCCCTGGGGGCACTGAAGCTTTCTTT
CDR3 length: 13; J gene: TRBJ2-6; clone size: NA; D gene: NA; V gene: TRBV5-6; CDR3 protein: CASSSSSRGVLTF; CDR3 DNA: TGTGCCAGCAGCTCTTCAAGTAGGGGCGTCCTGACTTTC
CDR3 length: 14; J gene: TRBJ2-2; clone size: few; D gene: NA; V gene: TRBV7-9; CDR3 protein: CASSLVGRSGELFF; CDR3 DNA: TGTGCCAGCAGCTTAGTTGGCAGGTCCGGGGAGCTGTTTTTT
CDR3 length: 14; J gene: TRBJ2-3; clone size: NA; D gene: NA; V gene: TRBV9; CDR3 protein: CASSVDYPPNTQYF; CDR3 DNA: TGTGCCAGCAGCGTAGACTACCCTCCGAATACGCAGTATTTT
CDR3 length: 14; J gene: TRBJ1-1; clone size: NA; D gene: TRBD1; V gene: TRBV30; CDR3 protein: CAWSVGTGNTEAFF; CDR3 DNA: TGTGCCTGGAGTGTCGGGACAGGGAACACTGAAGCTTTCTTT
CDR3 length: 14; J gene: TRBJ1-1; clone size: NA; D gene: NA; V gene: TRBV6-5; CDR3 protein: CASSYGGSNTEAFF; CDR3 DNA: TGTGCCAGCAGTTACGGGGGCTCGAACACTGAAGCTTTCTTT
CDR3 length: 15; J gene: TRBJ1-1; clone size: NA; D gene: NA; V gene: TRBV5-4; CDR3 protein: CASRQRGGLGTEAFF; CDR3 DNA: TGTGCCAGCCGCCAGCGGGGGGGGCTGGGCACTGAAGCTTTCTTT
CDR3 length: 14; J gene: TRBJ2-7; clone size: NA; D gene: NA; V gene: TRBV11-2; CDR3 protein: CASRTGFSSYEQYF; CDR3 DNA: TGTGCCAGCAGGACGGGATTCAGCTCCTACGAGCAGTACTTC
CDR3 length: 16; J gene: TRBJ1-5; clone size: NA; D gene: NA; V gene: TRBV27; CDR3 protein: CASSKNRPQGHQPQHF; CDR3 DNA: TGTGCCAGCAGTAAGAATCGTCCCCAGGGGCATCAGCCCCAGCATTTT
CDR3 length: 10; J gene: TRBJ2-3; clone size: NA; D gene: NA; V gene: TRBV20-1; CDR3 protein: CSAKLDTQYF; CDR3 DNA: TGCAGTGCTAAGCTGGATACGCAGTATTTT
CDR3 length: 15; J gene: TRBJ1-3; clone size: NA; D gene: NA; V gene: TRBV9; CDR3 protein: CASSGGTASGNTIYF; CDR3 DNA: TGTGCCAGCAGCGGAGGGACTGCCTCTGGAAACACCATATATTTT
CDR3 length: 15; J gene: TRBJ2-7; clone size: NA; D gene: TRBD1; V gene: TRBV19; CDR3 protein: CASSQGQGSSYEQYF; CDR3 DNA: TGTGCCAGTAGTCAAGGACAGGGGTCGTCCTACGAGCAGTACTTC
CDR3 length: 11; J gene: TRBJ1-2; clone size: NA; D gene: NA; V gene: TRBV20-1; CDR3 protein: CSAPGVYGYTF; CDR3 DNA: TGCAGTGCCCCCGGGGTCTATGGCTACACCTTC
CDR3 length: 15; J gene: TRBJ1-5; clone size: NA; D gene: TRBD1; V gene: TRBV7-8; CDR3 protein: CASSRQGGQNQPQHF; CDR3 DNA: TGTGCCAGCAGCCGACAGGGAGGTCAAAATCAGCCCCAGCATTTT
CDR3 length: 17; J gene: TRBJ2-3; clone size: NA; D gene: NA; V gene: TRBV7-3; CDR3 protein: CASSLRLEKLSTDTQYF; CDR3 DNA: TGTGCCAGCAGCTTACGACTAGAGAAGCTTAGCACAGATACGCAGTATTTT
CDR3 length: 15; J gene: TRBJ1-5; clone size: NA; D gene: NA; V gene: TRBV2; CDR3 protein: CASSLQGTPNQPQHF; CDR3 DNA: TGTGCCAGCAGTCTTCAGGGGACCCCCAATCAGCCCCAGCATTTT
CDR3 length: 18; J gene: TRBJ1-1; clone size: NA; D gene: NA; V gene: TRBV27; CDR3 protein: CASSLFNWLDRDNTEAFF; CDR3 DNA: TGTGCCAGCAGTTTATTTAATTGGTTGGACAGAGATAACACTGAAGCTTTCTTT
CDR3 length: 13; J gene: TRBJ2-3; clone size: NA; D gene: NA; V gene: TRBV27; CDR3 protein: CASKRRGPDTQYF; CDR3 DNA: TGTGCCAGCAAACGCAGGGGTCCAGATACGCAGTATTTT
CDR3 length: 14; J gene: TRBJ1-1; clone size: NA; D gene: NA; V gene: TRBV5-6; CDR3 protein: CASSFLPGPTEAFF; CDR3 DNA: TGTGCCAGCAGCTTTTTGCCAGGGCCCACTGAAGCTTTCTTT
CDR3 length: 12; J gene: TRBJ2-7; clone size: NA; D gene: NA; V gene: TRBV7-8; CDR3 protein: CASSPSSYEQYF; CDR3 DNA: TGTGCCAGCAGCCCGAGCTCCTACGAGCAGTACTTC
CDR3 length: 13; J gene: TRBJ2-3; clone size: NA; D gene: NA; V gene: TRBV27; CDR3 protein: CASSSGLLDTQYF; CDR3 DNA: TGTGCCAGCAGTTCAGGACTACTAGATACGCAGTATTTT
CDR3 length: 13; J gene: TRBJ1-1; clone size: NA; D gene: NA; V gene: TRBV9; CDR3 protein: CASSVEGQGKAFF; CDR3 DNA: TGTGCCAGCAGCGTAGAGGGTCAGGGGAAAGCTTTCTTT
CDR3 length: 16; J gene: TRBJ2-7; clone size: many; D gene: TRBD1; V gene: TRBV7-9; CDR3 protein: CASSGAPDRVGFEQYF; CDR3 DNA: TGTGCCAGCAGCGGAGCTCCCGACAGGGTTGGTTTCGAGCAGTACTTC
CDR3 length: 15; J gene: TRBJ2-7; clone size: NA; D gene: TRBD2; V gene: TRBV7-2; CDR3 protein: CASSLTTSGMYEQYF; CDR3 DNA: TGTGCCAGCAGCTTAACGACTAGCGGGATGTACGAGCAGTACTTC
CDR3 length: 16; J gene: TRBJ2-2; clone size: NA; D gene: NA; V gene: TRBV7-9; CDR3 protein: CASRESANRRAGELFF; CDR3 DNA: TGTGCCAGCAGGGAGTCGGCCAACCGGAGGGCCGGGGAGCTGTTTTTT
CDR3 length: 15; J gene: TRBJ1-2; clone size: NA; D gene: TRBD1; V gene: TRBV5-1; CDR3 protein: CASSWGGTGRYGYTF; CDR3 DNA: TGCGCCAGCAGCTGGGGAGGGACAGGGCGATATGGCTACACCTTC
CDR3 length: 12; J gene: TRBJ1-3; clone size: NA; D gene: NA; V gene: TRBV10-3; CDR3 protein: CAISEERNTIYF; CDR3 DNA: TGTGCCATCAGTGAAGAACGGAACACCATATATTTT
CDR3 length: 17; J gene: TRBJ2-2; clone size: NA; D gene: TRBD2; V gene: TRBV29-1; CDR3 protein: CSVTGTSGGFNTGELFF; CDR3 DNA: TGCAGCGTCACCGGGACTAGCGGGGGGTTTAACACCGGGGAGCTGTTTTTT
CDR3 length: 12; J gene: TRBJ2-7; clone size: NA; D gene: NA; V gene: TRBV21-1; CDR3 protein: CASSKTEREQYF; CDR3 DNA: TGTGCCAGCAGCAAGACAGAACGGGAGCAGTACTTC
CDR3 length: 18; J gene: TRBJ2-1; clone size: once; D gene: TRBD1; V gene: TRBV5-1; CDR3 protein: CASSLGTGGIPGDNEQFF; CDR3 DNA: TGCGCCAGCAGCTTGGGGACAGGGGGCATCCCCGGGGACAATGAGCAGTTCTTC
CDR3 length: 16; J gene: TRBJ2-2; clone size: NA; D gene: TRBD1; V gene: TRBV27; CDR3 protein: CASSPWTGGGNGELFF; CDR3 DNA: TGTGCCAGCAGTCCGTGGACAGGGGGCGGTAACGGGGAGCTGTTTTTT
CDR3 length: 17; J gene: TRBJ2-1; clone size: NA; D gene: NA; V gene: TRBV9; CDR3 protein: CASSVVGGASSYNEQFF; CDR3 DNA: TGTGCCAGCAGCGTAGTTGGCGGGGCGAGCTCCTACAATGAGCAGTTCTTC
CDR3 length: 13; J gene: TRBJ1-1; clone size: NA; D gene: NA; V gene: TRBV19; CDR3 protein: CASSIEARAVAFF; CDR3 DNA: TGTGCCAGTAGTATAGAGGCCAGGGCGGTAGCTTTCTTT